Described below is a single T cell receptor beta chain sequence and its context. As yet, its antigen is unknown. TCRdb recomputed calls from the 5' RACE reads with MiXCR, one row per CDR3 protein. The sample includes some 660,000 distinct CDR3 sequences, over 8.5% of them seen just once. The CDR3 loop spans 15 amino acids. The ends lost 8 bases at V and 7 bases at J; junction bases unmatched: 16. Per the germline V gene, CDR1 is DFQATT and CDR2 is SNEGSKA (reference sequence). The sample is drawn from a study of identical twins. Healthy Caucasians alone served as donors. Study results and caveats: Donors were not followed over many years; analysis was cross-sectional. Because invariant MAIT and iNKT cells could be present, zero-insertion analyses could be partly confounded.

The same data also contributed to another study, on yellow fever vaccine responses in identical twins.

V is TRBV20-1 and J is TRBJ1-5; 8 nucleotides agree with TRBD1. The specimen sequenced was PBMCs. This sequence was found in a woman aged 18-29 years in good health. In nucleotides, the CDR3 is TGCAGTCGCCCGAGAACCGACAGGGGAGGGCAGCCCCAGCATTTT. It encodes CSRPRTDRGGQPQHF.